This entry features one T cell receptor beta chain sequence. This sample was taken from a study of OX40 agonist ivuxolimab in advanced cancers. The wider study: Six ivuxolimab dose levels, 0.01 to 10 mg/kg, were given intravenously every 2 weeks. Prior anti-PD-1, anti-PD-L1 or anti-CTLA-4 therapy was allowed; roughly 40% had some.

The CDR3 consists of 14 residues. CDR1 is SGHNT and CDR2 is YYREEE in the germline V gene (reference sequence). Trimming left V 4 bases short and J 0 bases short, with 11 bases between. The repertoire was sequenced with immunoSEQ multiplex PCR; TCRdb's copy has only in-frame clones and lacks some. Of about 61,000 clones listed, 85% to 90% are singletons. The material was CD4+ or CD8+ T cells sorted from blood, obtained in a trial of the OX40 agonist ivuxolimab. This sequence originates from an adult with an advanced solid tumor such as melanoma, head and neck, liver or kidney cancer. The genes are TRBV5-4 and TRBJ2-7; either TRBD1 or TRBD2 may supply D (5 bases each). The DNA of the CDR3 is TGTGCCAGCAGCAGGGACGGCAGCTCCTACGAGCAGTACTTC. Amino acid sequence: CASSRDGSSYEQYF.